These T cell receptor beta chains were read from a single sample in a study of CD8+CD57+ T cells in acquired aplastic anemia. In TCRdb, the reads were re-called with MiXCR into one record per CDR3 protein. This sample has 210,000 or so distinct CDR3 sequences; 40% to 60% occur once, and the top ten carry about 20%. Sequences were obtained from sorted CD4+, CD8+, or CD8+CD57+ T cells (not recorded which) from PBMCs. These receptors all stem from a human donor with aplastic anemia. The CDR3 runs from the conserved cysteine through the conserved F or W. A D gene is named only where the DNA matches it firmly. The listing skips clone size in some rows; elsewhere it reads once, few, many or a size class.

TRBD2 TRBJ2-5 NA TRBV12-3/TRBV12-4 CASSGTSTDTMETQYF TGTGCCAGCAGTGGGACTAGCACAGATACGATGGAGACCCAGTACTTC
NA TRBJ1-3 few TRBV9 CASSVELGGNTIYF TGTGCCAGCAGCGTAGAGTTGGGGGGAAACACCATATATTTT
NA TRBJ2-1 NA TRBV5-1 CASSFSSGKNEQFF TGCGCCAGCAGCTTCAGTAGCGGAAAAAATGAGCAGTTCTTC
NA TRBJ1-5 many TRBV6-5 CASSSRQANQPQHF TGTGCCAGCAGCTCACGACAGGCCAATCAGCCCCAGCATTTT
TRBD1 TRBJ2-5 few TRBV7-2 CASSLTGVQETQYF TGTGCCAGCAGCTTAACAGGGGTCCAAGAGACCCAGTACTTC
NA TRBJ2-3 many TRBV5-8 CASSLVQGGGDTQYF TGTGCCAGCAGCTTGGTGCAGGGGGGTGGTGATACGCAGTATTTT
NA TRBJ1-6 NA TRBV7-9 CASRYLNPLPSSYNSPLHF TGTGCCAGCAGGTATCTGAACCCACTTCCGAGCTCCTATAATTCACCCCTCCACTTT
TRBD1 TRBJ1-1 many TRBV10-1 CASKGQNSEAFF TGCGCCAGCAAGGGACAGAACTCTGAAGCTTTCTTT
NA TRBJ1-5 NA TRBV7-9 CASSRGGGKNQPQHF TGTGCCAGCAGCCGTGGAGGGGGGAAGAATCAGCCCCAGCATTTT
TRBD2 TRBJ2-5 many TRBV25-1 CASSELRGEGETQYF TGTGCCAGCAGTGAATTGAGAGGGGAGGGCGAGACCCAGTACTTC
TRBD1 TRBJ2-7 many TRBV6-5 CASSYQGASAYEQYF TGTGCCAGCAGTTATCAGGGGGCATCGGCCTACGAGCAGTACTTC
NA TRBJ2-7 many TRBV7-9 CASSLRQDAYEQYF TGTGCCAGCAGCTTACGGCAGGACGCCTACGAGCAGTACTTC
NA TRBJ2-5 NA TRBV30 CAWTPGIQETQYF TGTGCCTGGACCCCAGGGATCCAAGAGACCCAGTACTTC
NA TRBJ1-3 few TRBV25-1 CASSEWEAGEDTIYF TGTGCCAGCAGTGAATGGGAGGCAGGGGAGGACACCATATATTTT
NA TRBJ2-5 few TRBV2 CASRPWRRQIQETQYF TGTGCCAGCAGGCCGTGGAGGAGACAGATCCAAGAGACCCAGTACTTC
NA TRBJ1-3 few TRBV3-1 CASSQAQVVGGNTIYF TGTGCCAGCAGCCAGGCACAGGTTGTCGGTGGAAACACCATATATTTT
TRBD1 TRBJ1-1 many TRBV20-1 CSAREGTGRKVFF TGCAGTGCTAGAGAGGGGACAGGGCGGAAGGTTTTCTTT
TRBD1 TRBJ1-2 NA TRBV5-1 CASTETGGVNYGYTF TGCGCCAGCACCGAAACAGGGGGCGTGAACTATGGCTACACCTTC
TRBD1 TRBJ1-5 NA TRBV20-1 CSAKGQGAGGNQPQHF TGCAGTGCCAAAGGACAGGGGGCAGGCGGCAATCAGCCCCAGCATTTT
NA TRBJ1-5 NA TRBV6-1 CANSAGLRSQPQHF TGTGCCAACAGTGCGGGACTCAGGTCTCAGCCCCAGCATTTT
NA TRBJ2-2 NA TRBV10-2 CASGLSRYTGELFF TGCGCCAGCGGACTTAGCCGGTACACCGGGGAGCTGTTTTTT
NA TRBJ2-6 few TRBV10-3 CAISDGGDGANVLTF TGTGCCATCAGTGACGGAGGGGACGGGGCCAACGTCCTGACTTTC
TRBD1 TRBJ1-6 many TRBV12-3/TRBV12-4 CASSSLRGQAPLHF TGTGCCAGCAGTTCCCTCAGGGGGCAGGCACCCCTCCACTTT
TRBD2 TRBJ2-1 NA TRBV6-2/TRBV6-3 CASRSGGSYNEQFF TGTGCCAGCAGGAGCGGGGGCTCCTACAATGAGCAGTTCTTC
TRBD2 TRBJ2-6 NA TRBV2 CASSKGGSGGAGANVLTF TGTGCCAGCAGTAAAGGGGGTAGCGGGGGGGCTGGGGCCAACGTCCTGACTTTC
TRBD1 TRBJ2-5 NA TRBV19 CASSRQGRKTQYF TGTGCCAGTAGCAGACAGGGGCGCAAGACTCAGTACTTC
TRBD1 TRBJ2-7 few TRBV20-1 CSARAGGSYEQYF TGCAGTGCTAGGGCAGGGGGCTCCTACGAGCAGTACTTC
TRBD1 TRBJ2-7 many TRBV5-8 CASSLSRGQGVEQYF TGTGCCAGCAGCCTGTCGAGAGGACAGGGGGTCGAGCAGTACTTC
TRBD2 TRBJ2-3 many TRBV5-1 CASSLVLAGGQDTQYF TGCGCCAGCAGCTTGGTACTAGCGGGGGGGCAAGATACGCAGTATTTT
TRBD2 TRBJ2-7 NA TRBV10-1 CASSESGLAGGWDSYEQYF TGCGCCAGCAGTGAGTCGGGGCTAGCGGGGGGCTGGGATTCCTACGAGCAGTACTTC
NA TRBJ1-3 NA TRBV6-7 CASRGGRYSGNTIYF TGTGCCAGCAGAGGGGGGCGCTACTCTGGAAACACCATATATTTT
TRBD1 TRBJ1-2 NA TRBV20-1 CSARDRQGGTF TGCAGTGCTCGAGATCGACAGGGAGGCACCTTC
NA TRBJ1-4 NA TRBV15 CATSRVRVGIIGEKLFF TGTGCCACCAGCAGAGTTCGCGTGGGAATCATAGGTGAAAAACTGTTTTTT
NA TRBJ2-5 many TRBV5-1 CASSLSTAQETQYF TGCGCCAGCAGCTTGAGCACAGCCCAAGAGACCCAGTACTTC
TRBD1 TRBJ1-4 NA TRBV6-2/TRBV6-3 CASSESLGQGGEKLFF TGTGCCAGCAGCGAAAGCCTGGGACAGGGAGGCGAAAAACTGTTTTTT
NA TRBJ2-7 NA TRBV9 CASSGTRAYEQYF TGTGCCAGCAGCGGGACCAGAGCCTACGAGCAGTACTTC
NA TRBJ2-3 many TRBV20-1 CSASDQKPDTQYF TGCAGTGCTTCAGACCAAAAACCAGATACGCAGTATTTT
NA TRBJ1-1 NA TRBV18 CASSPPSRGRSEAFF TGTGCCAGCTCACCACCTAGCAGGGGTAGGTCTGAAGCTTTCTTT
TRBD2 TRBJ2-5 NA TRBV13 CASSPGLAGQETQYF TGTGCCAGCAGCCCGGGACTAGCGGGGCAAGAGACCCAGTACTTC
NA TRBJ2-1 many TRBV10-2 CASMDGQVDYNEQFF TGCGCCAGCATGGACGGCCAAGTGGACTACAATGAGCAGTTCTTC
NA TRBJ1-1 many TRBV20-1 CSARDWEAFF TGCAGTGCTAGGGACTGGGAAGCTTTCTTT
TRBD1 TRBJ1-4 NA TRBV10-2 CASRGTGVEKLFF TGCGCCAGCCGCGGGACAGGGGTTGAAAAACTGTTTTTT
TRBD1 TRBJ2-7 NA TRBV29-1 CSVAGQGYSYEQYF TGCAGCGTTGCGGGACAGGGTTACTCCTACGAGCAGTACTTC
TRBD1 TRBJ1-1 many TRBV5-8 CASSWGLGQGGRSEAFF TGTGCCAGCAGCTGGGGGTTGGGACAGGGCGGTCGAAGTGAAGCTTTCTTT
TRBD1 TRBJ2-2 NA TRBV25-1 CASSGRTGNTGELFF TGTGCCAGCAGTGGTCGGACAGGGAACACCGGGGAGCTGTTTTTT